The 32 T cell receptor beta chains below all came from one sample that was sequenced in a study of identical twins. In TCRdb, the 5' RACE reads were re-called with MiXCR into one record per CDR3 protein. The table lists 260,000 or so distinct CDR3 sequences, 6% to 8.5% of them singletons. The data also belong to a second study, concerning yellow fever vaccine responses in identical twins.

The source material was CD8+ T cells sorted from blood. These TCRs come from a woman between 18 and 29 years old in good health.

This chain links TRBV20-1 with TRBJ2-2; D perhaps matches TRBD1 (7 bases). This CDR3 spans 15 amino acids. The germline gives CDR1 DFQATT, CDR2 SNEGSKA (reference sequence). V lost 3 bases to trimming and J lost 4 bases, with 15 bases between them. The CDR3 bases are TGCAGTGCTAGTGGCGGGACAGCCCCCACCGGGGAGCTGTTTTTT. Protein sequence: CSASGGTAPTGELFF.

This clonotype was seen a few times. The chain employs TRBV7-7 and TRBJ2-7; 10 bases line up with TRBD2. Trimming at V came to 8 bases and at J to 1 base, leaving 17 bases not matched to a gene. Germline loops: CDR1 SSHAT, CDR2 FNYEAQ (reference sequence). CDR3 length: 18 amino acids. CDR3 nucleotide sequence: TGTGCCAGCGGGCTAGCGGGAGTGAACGGGGTTGGGTCCTACGAGCAGTACTTC. Protein: CASGLAGVNGVGSYEQYF. Full variable domain (missing parts from reference TRBV7-7 and TRBJ2-7): GAGVSQSPRYKVTKRGQDVTLRCDPISSHATLYWYQQALGQGPEFLTYFNYEAQPDKSGLPSDRFSAERPEGSISTLTIQRTEQRDSAMYRCASGLAGVNGVGSYEQYFGPGTRLTVT.

The rearrangement joins TRBV12-3 or TRBV12-4 to TRBJ2-1; a weak D match, TRBD2 (6 bases). V lost 2 bases, J lost 16 bases, and 15 bases lay in between. CDR3 length: 12 residues. The CDR3 nucleotides are TGTGCCAGCAGTTTAAATTTGGCGGGGTACTTCTTC. Residues: CASSLNLAGYFF.

This clonotype was observed at least ten times. The chain has TRBV12-3 or TRBV12-4 and TRBJ1-5; TRBD1 aligns across 11 bases. The CDR3 length is 14 residues. V trimming: 7 bases; J trimming: 7 bases; junction bases outside the gene matches: 6. CDR3 nucleotide sequence: TGTGCCAGCACCGGACAGGGGGCATCACAGCCCCAGCATTTT. Residues: CASTGQGASQPQHF.

This clonotype was picked up many times. The V call is TRBV2, the J call TRBJ2-7, with D hard to call. CDR1 SNHLY and CDR2 FYNNEI come from the germline V gene. The CDR3 is 16 residues long. V was trimmed by 2 bases and J by 7 bases, leaving 21 bases between them. CDR3 in DNA: TGTGCCAGCAGTGAACTTGGCCGGGCCCAAAAGAGGGAGCAGTACTTC. The encoded protein is CASSELGRAQKREQYF. Filled out from reference TRBV2 and TRBJ2-7, the complete variable domain reads EPEVTQTPSHQVTQMGQEVILRCVPISNHLYFYWYRQILGQKVEFLVSFYNNEISEKSEIFDDQFSVERPDGSNFTLKIRSTKLEDSAMYFCASSELGRAQKREQYFGPGTRLTVT.

This clonotype appeared a few times. V gene TRBV5-5 combines with J gene TRBJ2-1; 7 bases map to TRBD1. This CDR3 has 14 residues. Trimming removed 4 bases from V and 7 bases from J; junction bases left unmatched: 8. The V gene's germline CDR1 is SGHKS and CDR2 YYEKEE (reference sequence). The CDR3: CASSTGTANNEQFF. In DNA form, the CDR3 reads TGTGCCAGCAGCACGGGGACAGCGAATAATGAGCAGTTCTTC. Drawing the rest from reference TRBV5-5 and TRBJ2-1, the complete variable domain is DAGVTQSPTHLIKTRGQQVTLRCSPISGHKSVSWYQQVLGQGPQFIFQYYEKEERGRGNFPDRFSARQFPNYSSELNVNALLLGDSALYLCASSTGTANNEQFFGPGTRLTVL.

This clonotype was recorded a few times. J is TRBJ2-1 and V is TRBV9; D is ambiguous. CDR3 size: 15 residues. Germline-derived CDR1 and CDR2 are SGDLS and YYNGEE. Trimming cost V 0 bases and J 0 bases, with 7 bases left between them. CDR3 DNA: TGTGCCAGCAGCGTAGGGGCAGCCTCCTACAATGAGCAGTTCTTC. As protein: CASSVGAASYNEQFF. Full variable domain (remainder filled in from reference TRBV9 and TRBJ2-1): DSGVTQTPKHLITATGQRVTLRCSPRSGDLSVYWYQQSLDQGLQFLIQYYNGEERAKGNILERFSAQQFPDLHSELNLSSLELGDSALYFCASSVGAASYNEQFFGPGTRLTVL.

This clonotype occurred many times. The J gene is TRBJ2-3, the V gene TRBV27; D unresolved. The CDR3 runs to 15 residues. Germline CDR1 and CDR2: MNHEY and SMNVEV (reference sequence). V shed 2 bases and J shed 0 bases, with 9 bases lying between them. The CDR3 DNA reads TGTGCCAGCAGTTTAGGTGGCAGGAGCACAGATACGCAGTATTTT. This translates into CASSLGGRSTDTQYF.

V and J are TRBV4-1 and TRBJ2-7; possibly TRBD1 for D (5 bases). Trimming pared 1 base from V and 2 bases from J, leaving 12 bases between. This CDR3 spans 15 amino acids. CDR1 is MGHRA and CDR2 is YSYEKL in the germline V gene. CDR3: CASSQVDSSAYEQYV. CDR3 DNA sequence: TGCGCCAGCAGCCAAGTAGACAGCAGCGCCTACGAGCAGTACGTC.

The sample holds many counts of this clonotype. The chain recombines TRBV7-9 with TRBJ2-1, with D perhaps TRBD1 (6 bases). The V and J ends lost 5 bases and 5 bases respectively, with 19 bases between them. This CDR3 is 16 amino acids long. The germline V gene has CDR1 SEHNR and CDR2 FQNEAQ (reference sequence). The CDR3 DNA sequence: TGTGCCAGCAGCCCAACTGCCGGGACACCCAACAATGAGCAGTTCTTC. Translation: CASSPTAGTPNNEQFF.

The chain carries TRBV12-3 or TRBV12-4 and TRBJ1-2; no clear D gene. Trimming removed 0 bases at V and 4 bases at J, with 6 bases between. The length of the CDR3 is 13 residues. CDR3 nucleotide sequence: TGTGCCAGCAGTTTAGCTTTGGGCTATGGCTACACCTTC. Amino acids: CASSLALGYGYTF.

This clonotype was found many times. The genes are TRBV5-1 and TRBJ2-3; 9 bases are shared with TRBD1. CDR1 is SGHRS and CDR2 is YFSETQ in the germline V gene. The junction had 4 bases not matched to a gene; V was cut back by 4 bases and J by 1 base. This CDR3 is built from 15 residues. In DNA form, the CDR3 reads TGCGCCAGCAGCCTAGGACAGGGGCGCACAGATACGCAGTATTTT. It specifies CASSLGQGRTDTQYF.

CDR3 bases: TGTGCCAGCAGCTTCGGGACCGAGCAGACACCCCAGCATTTT. Translating gives CASSFGTEQTPQHF. The rearrangement uses TRBV5-6 and TRBJ1-5; the D gene is possibly TRBD1 (5 bases). Germline values: CDR1 SGHDT, CDR2 YYEEEE. The ends were cut back, 2 bases at V and 10 bases at J, with 16 bases in the middle. This CDR3 spans 14 amino acids.

Concerning this clonotype itself: This may come from a read error, since a much larger clone is one base off. The chain links TRBV12-3 or TRBV12-4 to TRBJ2-7; 8 bases fit TRBD1. V lost 7 bases, J lost 4 bases, and 9 bases stayed unmatched. There are 14 residues in the CDR3. The CDR3 reads CASNPSGGGYEQYV. The DNA of the CDR3 is TGTGCCAGCAATCCATCAGGGGGCGGTTACGAGCAGTACGTC.

This clonotype was detected ten times or more. The J gene is TRBJ2-6, the V gene TRBV6-4, with 7 bases aligning to TRBD2. V lost 0 bases, J lost 2 bases, and 1 base stayed unmatched. The CDR3 extends over 16 amino acids. CDR1 MRHNA and CDR2 SNTAGT come from the germline V gene. CDR3 coding DNA: TGTGCCAGCAGTGACTCTGGGGGGGCTGGGGCCAACGTCCTGACTTTC. Protein: CASSDSGGAGANVLTF.

The chain uses TRBV10-3 and TRBJ1-1; D unclear. The germline V gene encodes CDR1 ENHRY and CDR2 SYGVKD. The germline V and J ends were trimmed by 10 bases and 0 bases, with 6 bases remaining between them. CDR3 length: 11 residues. The CDR3 loop reads CATYLNTEAFF. The DNA for the CDR3 is TGTGCCACTTACTTGAACACTGAAGCTTTCTTT.

This clonotype has at least ten counts. V usage is TRBV4-1 and J usage is TRBJ2-7, with 9 positions matching TRBD2. The CDR3 is 16 residues long. Germline CDR1 and CDR2: MGHRA and YSYEKL. The V gene end was trimmed by 5 bases and the J gene end by 3 bases; junction bases not matched to a gene: 11. This CDR3 is CASSGSSGMPIYEQYF. DNA for the CDR3: TGCGCCAGCAGCGGGTCTAGCGGGATGCCTATCTACGAGCAGTACTTC.

In this sample, this clonotype turned up a few times. The V gene is TRBV28, the J gene TRBJ2-1; possibly TRBD2 for D (5 bases). Trimming took 6 bases from V and 1 from J, leaving 10 bases between them. CDR1 is MDHEN, CDR2 SYDVKM, per germline. There are 14 residues in the CDR3. The CDR3 DNA is TGTGCCAGCAGCCGGCTAGCATCCTACAATGAGCAGTTCTTC. Translation gives CASSRLASYNEQFF.

The chain has TRBV11-2 and TRBJ2-7; TRBD1 aligns across 9 bases. The CDR3 has 15 residues. V shed 1 base, J shed 7 bases, and the junction held 8 bases outside the gene matches. The germline gives CDR1 SGHAT, CDR2 FQNNGV. The CDR3 spells CASSLVGTGLWEQYF. CDR3 bases: TGTGCCAGCAGCTTAGTCGGGACAGGGCTTTGGGAGCAGTACTTC.

This clonotype was recorded at least ten times. This chain connects TRBV5-1 to TRBJ2-7; 16 nucleotides agree with TRBD2. With 4 bases clipped from V and 6 bases from J, the junction kept 4 bases outside the gene matches. CDR1 and CDR2 (germline): SGHRS, YFSETQ. The CDR3 runs 15 residues. The CDR3 DNA follows: TGCGCCAGCAGCGCCGGGACTAGCGGGAGGGGCGAGCAGTACTTC. Translation: CASSAGTSGRGEQYF. Supplemented by reference TRBV5-1 and TRBJ2-7, the full variable domain reads KAGVTQTPRYLIKTRGQQVTLSCSPISGHRSVSWYQQTPGQGLQFLFEYFSETQRNKGNFPGRFSGRQFSNSRSEMNVSTLELGDSALYLCASSAGTSGRGEQYFGPGTRLTVT.

This clonotype was seen ten or more times. J is TRBJ2-1 and V is TRBV2; D is undetermined. The germline gives CDR1 SNHLY, CDR2 FYNNEI. V was trimmed by 3 bases and J by 5 bases, leaving 2 bases between them. CDR3 length: 11 amino acids. The CDR3 DNA reads as TGTGCCAGCAGTGATAACAATGAGCAGTTCTTC. Amino acid sequence: CASSDNNEQFF.

In its sample, this clonotype was seen a few times. The V call is TRBV5-4, the J call TRBJ2-1, with TRBD2 matching over 10 bases. The V gene end was trimmed by 4 bases and the J gene end by 4 bases; junction bases not matched to a gene: 8. The germline gives CDR1 SGHNT, CDR2 YYREEE (reference sequence). The CDR3 has 16 residues. The CDR3 nucleotides read TGTGCCAGCAGCCCCCTTGGGACTAGCGATTACAATGAGCAGTTCTTC. Translated, it gives CASSPLGTSDYNEQFF.

There are many counts of this clonotype. The gene calls are TRBV29-1 and TRBJ1-2; D gene ambiguous. Per germline, CDR1 SQVTM and CDR2 ANQGSEA. CDR3 length equals 12 residues. Trimming left V 2 bases short and J 1 base short, with 5 bases between. CDR3 nucleotides: TGCAGCGTTGAACAGAATAACTATGGCTACACCTTC. Translated: CSVEQNNYGYTF.

This clonotype appeared a few times. CDR3 protein: CASSFGDSPAYEQFF. The CDR3, as DNA: TGTGCCAGCAGCTTCGGGGACAGCCCTGCTTATGAGCAGTTCTTC. The rearrangement joins TRBV5-6 to TRBJ2-1; 7 nucleotides line up with TRBD1. Per germline, CDR1 SGHDT and CDR2 YYEEEE. Trimming at V came to 2 bases and at J to 8 bases, leaving 10 bases not matched to a gene. This CDR3 has 15 amino acids. Full variable domain (missing parts from reference TRBV5-6 and TRBJ2-1): DAGVTQSPTHLIKTRGQQVTLRCSPKSGHDTVSWYQQALGQGPQFIFQYYEEEERQRGNFPDRFSGHQFPNYSSELNVNALLLGDSALYLCASSFGDSPAYEQFFGPGTRLTVL.

This clonotype was found many times. The chain links TRBV20-1 to TRBJ1-1; D not certain. V gave up 3 bases and J gave up 3 bases, with 5 bases separating them. This CDR3 contains 11 residues. Germline V CDR1 and CDR2: DFQATT, SNEGSKA (reference sequence). This chain's CDR3 is CSASDYTEAFF. The CDR3 DNA reads TGCAGTGCTAGCGATTACACTGAAGCTTTCTTT.

There are many counts of this clonotype. The V call is TRBV29-1, the J call TRBJ2-7, with 13 bases identical to TRBD2. V lost 1 base to trimming and J lost 0 bases; unmatched junction nucleotides: 3. CDR3 length equals 16 residues. Germline CDR1 and CDR2: SQVTM and ANQGSEA. This chain's CDR3 is CSVEGGLAGSSYEQYF. CDR3 nucleotides: TGCAGCGTTGAAGGGGGACTAGCGGGGAGCTCCTACGAGCAGTACTTC.

The V gene is TRBV19, the J gene TRBJ1-6; no clear D gene. Germline CDR1 LNHDA, CDR2 SQIVND (reference sequence). This CDR3 has 13 residues. Trimming left V 11 bases short and J 0 bases short, with 8 bases between. CDR3 amino acids: CACSSSYNSPLHF. CDR3 DNA sequence: TGTGCCTGCTCGAGCTCCTATAATTCACCCCTCCACTTT.

There are many counts of this clonotype. This chain links TRBV4-1 with TRBJ1-6; D not certain. The CDR3 loop spans 14 amino acids. Germline V gene lookup returns CDR1 MGHRA and CDR2 YSYEKL. Trimming cost V 4 bases and J 7 bases, with 11 bases left between them. As DNA, the CDR3 is TGCGCCAGCAGCCCGAACCGCGAGAATTCACCCCTCCACTTT. The encoded protein is CASSPNRENSPLHF.

This clonotype was observed a handful of times. This CDR3 reads CASFEGTTEAFF. The CDR3 DNA reads TGTGCCAGCTTTGAAGGGACCACTGAAGCTTTCTTT. The V call is TRBV6-5, the J call TRBJ1-1, with D perhaps TRBD1 (5 bases). V dropped 8 bases and J dropped 4 bases, with 11 bases sitting between them. Germline V gene sequence: CDR1 MNHEY, CDR2 SVGAGI. The CDR3 runs 12 residues.

There are a few counts of this clonotype. This chain connects TRBV27 to TRBJ1-5; a weak D match, TRBD1 (5 bases). The CDR3 runs to 13 residues. Trimming removed 3 bases at V and 7 bases at J, with 10 bases between. Germline CDR1 MNHEY, CDR2 SMNVEV (reference sequence). The CDR3, as DNA: TGTGCCAGCAGTTTGGGGGTCTGGCAGCCCCAGCATTTT. Translating it yields CASSLGVWQPQHF.

This chain joins TRBV9 and TRBJ2-7; D is uncertain. The CDR3 runs to 13 residues. The germline V gene has CDR1 SGDLS and CDR2 YYNGEE. Trimming stripped 4 bases from V and 7 bases from J, with 15 bases between. The CDR3 loop reads CASSPSRLKEQYF. CDR3 in DNA: TGTGCCAGCAGCCCCAGCCGACTGAAAGAGCAGTACTTC.

This clonotype was seen more than once but under ten times. The chain combines TRBV4-1 with TRBJ2-5; perhaps TRBD1 as D (6 bases). Germline V gene lookup returns CDR1 MGHRA and CDR2 YSYEKL. The V and J ends lost 0 bases and 5 bases respectively, with 13 bases between them. The CDR3 is 15 amino acids. The CDR3, as DNA: TGCGCCAGCAGCCAAGAAGGGCAGGGGATTGAGACCCAGTACTTC. Translation gives CASSQEGQGIETQYF.